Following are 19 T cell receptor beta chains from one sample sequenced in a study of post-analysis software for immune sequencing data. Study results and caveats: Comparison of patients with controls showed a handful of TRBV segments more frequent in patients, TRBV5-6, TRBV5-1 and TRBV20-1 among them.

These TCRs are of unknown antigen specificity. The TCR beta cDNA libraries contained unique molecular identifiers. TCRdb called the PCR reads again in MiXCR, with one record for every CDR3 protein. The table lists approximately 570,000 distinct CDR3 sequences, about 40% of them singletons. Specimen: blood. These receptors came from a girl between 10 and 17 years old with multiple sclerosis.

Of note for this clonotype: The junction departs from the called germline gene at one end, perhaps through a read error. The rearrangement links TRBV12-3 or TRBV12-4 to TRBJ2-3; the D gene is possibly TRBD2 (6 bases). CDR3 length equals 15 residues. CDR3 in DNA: TGTGCCAGCAGTTTAGGGAGGGTGAGGGCAGATACGCAATATTTT. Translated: CASSLGRVRADTQYF.

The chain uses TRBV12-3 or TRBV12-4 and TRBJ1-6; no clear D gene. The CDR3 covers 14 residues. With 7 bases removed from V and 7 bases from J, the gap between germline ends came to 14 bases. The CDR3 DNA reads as TGTGCCAGCAAACAATTGGTATCGAATTCACCCCTCCACTTT. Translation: CASKQLVSNSPLHF.

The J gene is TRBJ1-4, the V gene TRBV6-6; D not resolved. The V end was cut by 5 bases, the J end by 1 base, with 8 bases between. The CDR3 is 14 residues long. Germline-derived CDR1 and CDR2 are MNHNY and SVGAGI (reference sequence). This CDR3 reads CASSRMGTNEKLFF. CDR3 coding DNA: TGTGCCAGCAGTCGCATGGGAACTAATGAAAAACTGTTTTTT.

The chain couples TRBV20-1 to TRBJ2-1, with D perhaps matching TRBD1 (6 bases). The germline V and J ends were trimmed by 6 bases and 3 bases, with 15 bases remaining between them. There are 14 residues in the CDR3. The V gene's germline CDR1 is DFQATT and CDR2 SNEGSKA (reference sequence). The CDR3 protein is CSARRDTLYNEQFF. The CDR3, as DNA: TGCAGTGCCCGCCGGGACACACTCTACAATGAGCAGTTCTTC.

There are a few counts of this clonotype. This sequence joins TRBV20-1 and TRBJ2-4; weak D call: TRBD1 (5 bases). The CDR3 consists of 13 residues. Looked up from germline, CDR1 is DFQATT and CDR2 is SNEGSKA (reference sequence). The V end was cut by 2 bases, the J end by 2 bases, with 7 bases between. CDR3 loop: CSARRGSKNIQYF. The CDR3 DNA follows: TGCAGTGCTAGAAGGGGTTCCAAAAACATTCAGTACTTC.

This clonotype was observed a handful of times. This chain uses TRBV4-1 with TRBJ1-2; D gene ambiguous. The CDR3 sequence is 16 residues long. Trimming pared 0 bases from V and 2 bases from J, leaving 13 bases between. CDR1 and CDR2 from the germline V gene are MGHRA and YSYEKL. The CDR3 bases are TGCGCCAGCAGCCAAGAGAGCAGCGCTCCCAACTATGGCTACACCTTC. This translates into CASSQESSAPNYGYTF.

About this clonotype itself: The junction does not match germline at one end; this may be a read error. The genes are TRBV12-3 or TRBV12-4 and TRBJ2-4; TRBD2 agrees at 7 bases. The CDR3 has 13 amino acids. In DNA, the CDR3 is TGTGCCAGCAGCCCCGGGGGAGGGAACATTCCGTACTTC. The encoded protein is CASSPGGGNIPYF.

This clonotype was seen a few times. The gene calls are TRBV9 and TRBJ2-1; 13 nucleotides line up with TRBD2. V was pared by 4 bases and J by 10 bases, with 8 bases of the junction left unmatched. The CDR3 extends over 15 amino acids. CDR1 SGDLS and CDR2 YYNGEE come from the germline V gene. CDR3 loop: CASSSTSGGAGEQFF. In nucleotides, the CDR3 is TGTGCCAGCAGCTCAACTAGCGGGGGGGCCGGGGAGCAGTTCTTC.

CDR3 sequence reads: CSALSRDRYTEAFF. The CDR3 DNA is TGCAGTGCCCTCAGCCGGGACAGATACACTGAAGCTTTCTTT. The rearrangement links TRBV20-1 to TRBJ1-1, with 7 bases aligning to TRBD1. Looked up from germline, CDR1 is DFQATT and CDR2 is SNEGSKA (reference sequence). The CDR3 spans 14 residues. The trim removed 6 bases at V and 3 bases at J, leaving 10 bases unmatched.

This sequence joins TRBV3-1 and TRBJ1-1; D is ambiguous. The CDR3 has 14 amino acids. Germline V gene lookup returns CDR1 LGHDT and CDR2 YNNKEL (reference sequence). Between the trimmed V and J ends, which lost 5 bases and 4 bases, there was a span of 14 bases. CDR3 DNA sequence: TGTGCCAGCAGCGCCACGGGGTGGGCCACTGAAGCTTTCTTT. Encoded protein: CASSATGWATEAFF.

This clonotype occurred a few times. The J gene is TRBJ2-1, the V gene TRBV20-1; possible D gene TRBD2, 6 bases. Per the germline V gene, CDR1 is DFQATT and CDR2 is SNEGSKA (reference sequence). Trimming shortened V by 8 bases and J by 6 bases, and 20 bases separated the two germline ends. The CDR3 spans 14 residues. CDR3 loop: CSPGGTNSGNEQFF. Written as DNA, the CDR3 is TGCAGTCCTGGGGGGACCAATTCGGGCAATGAGCAGTTCTTC.

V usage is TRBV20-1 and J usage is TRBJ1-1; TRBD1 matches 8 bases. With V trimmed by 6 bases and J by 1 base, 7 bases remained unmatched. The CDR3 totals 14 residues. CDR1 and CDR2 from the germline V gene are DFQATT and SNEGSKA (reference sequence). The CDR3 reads CSAIGQGQNTEAFF. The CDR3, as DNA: TGCAGTGCCATAGGACAGGGCCAGAACACTGAAGCTTTCTTT.

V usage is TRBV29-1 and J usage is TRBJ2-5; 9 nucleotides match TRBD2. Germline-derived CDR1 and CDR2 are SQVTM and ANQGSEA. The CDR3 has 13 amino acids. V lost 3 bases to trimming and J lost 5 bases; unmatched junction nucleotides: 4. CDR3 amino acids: CSVDLAGRETQYF. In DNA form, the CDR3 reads TGCAGCGTTGATCTAGCGGGAAGGGAGACCCAGTACTTC.

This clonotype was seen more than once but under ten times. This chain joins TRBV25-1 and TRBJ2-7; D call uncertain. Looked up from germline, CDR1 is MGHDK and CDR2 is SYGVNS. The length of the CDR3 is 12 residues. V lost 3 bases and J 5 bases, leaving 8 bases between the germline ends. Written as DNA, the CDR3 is TGTGCCAGCAGTGATGGCAGGAACGAGCAGTACTTC. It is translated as CASSDGRNEQYF.

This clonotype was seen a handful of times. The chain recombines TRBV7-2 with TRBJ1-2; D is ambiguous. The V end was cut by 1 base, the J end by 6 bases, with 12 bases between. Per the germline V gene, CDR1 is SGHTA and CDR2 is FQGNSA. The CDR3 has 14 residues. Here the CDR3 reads CASSLDAARDGYTF. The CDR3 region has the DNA TGTGCCAGCAGCTTAGATGCCGCGAGGGATGGCTACACCTTC.

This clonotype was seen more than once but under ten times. This chain's CDR3 is CASSLDGTRSYEQYF. CDR3 nucleotides: TGTGCCAGCAGCCTCGACGGTACACGATCGTACGAGCAGTACTTC. V is TRBV7-9 and J is TRBJ2-7; D unresolved. The germline CDR1 and CDR2 sequences are SEHNR and FQNEAQ (reference sequence). The V end was cut by 5 bases, the J end by 4 bases, with 18 bases between. This CDR3 region has 15 residues.

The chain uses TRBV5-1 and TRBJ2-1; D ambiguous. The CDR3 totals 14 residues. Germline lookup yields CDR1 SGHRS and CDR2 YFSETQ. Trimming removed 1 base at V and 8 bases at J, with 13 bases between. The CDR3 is CASSLRNEDDEQFF. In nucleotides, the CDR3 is TGCGCCAGCAGCTTGCGCAATGAAGACGATGAGCAGTTCTTC.

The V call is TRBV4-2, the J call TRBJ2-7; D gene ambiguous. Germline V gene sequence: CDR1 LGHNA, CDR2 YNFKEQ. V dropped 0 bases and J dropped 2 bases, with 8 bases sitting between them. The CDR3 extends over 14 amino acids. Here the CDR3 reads CASSQELGPYEQYF. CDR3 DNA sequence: TGTGCCAGCAGCCAAGAGTTAGGGCCCTACGAGCAGTACTTC.

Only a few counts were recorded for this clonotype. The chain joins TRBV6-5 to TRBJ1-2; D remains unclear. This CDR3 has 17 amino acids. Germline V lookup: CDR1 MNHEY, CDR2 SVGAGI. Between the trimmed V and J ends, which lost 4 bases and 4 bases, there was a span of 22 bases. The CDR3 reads CASSSPFEGPNIYGYTF. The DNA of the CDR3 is TGTGCCAGCAGTTCCCCCTTTGAGGGTCCCAACATCTATGGCTACACCTTC.